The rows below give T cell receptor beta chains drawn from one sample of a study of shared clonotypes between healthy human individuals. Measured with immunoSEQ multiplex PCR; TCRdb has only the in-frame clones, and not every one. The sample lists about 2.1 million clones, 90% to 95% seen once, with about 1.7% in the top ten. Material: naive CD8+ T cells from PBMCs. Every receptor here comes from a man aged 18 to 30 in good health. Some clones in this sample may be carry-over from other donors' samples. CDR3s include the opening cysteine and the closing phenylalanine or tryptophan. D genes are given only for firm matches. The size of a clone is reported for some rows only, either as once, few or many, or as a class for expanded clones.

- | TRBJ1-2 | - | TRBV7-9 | CASRQRAGRIDGYTF | TGTGCCAGCAGACAGAGGGCAGGGAGAATCGATGGCTACACCTTC
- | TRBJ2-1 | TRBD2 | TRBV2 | CASRERLAQSNEQFF | TGTGCCAGCAGGGAACGACTAGCGCAAAGCAATGAGCAGTTCTTC
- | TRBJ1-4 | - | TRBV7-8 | CASSFGTLGFNEKLFF | TGTGCCAGCAGCTTCGGGACATTAGGATTTAATGAAAAACTGTTTTTT
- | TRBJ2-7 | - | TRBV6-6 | CASSYSGTGDEQYF | TGTGCCAGCAGTTACTCCGGTACGGGGGACGAGCAGTACTTC
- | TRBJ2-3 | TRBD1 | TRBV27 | CASSYPDRVTDTQYF | TGTGCCAGCAGTTACCCGGACAGGGTCACAGATACGCAGTATTTT
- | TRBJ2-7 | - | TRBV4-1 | CASSQASRAGYEQYF | TGCGCCAGCAGCCAAGCGTCAAGGGCTGGATACGAGCAGTACTTC
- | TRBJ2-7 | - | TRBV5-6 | CASSCYEQYF | TGTGCCAGCAGCTGCTACGAGCAGTACTTC
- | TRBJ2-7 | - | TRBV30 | CAWSPTALSYEQYF | TGTGCCTGGAGTCCGACTGCCCTCTCCTACGAGCAGTACTTC
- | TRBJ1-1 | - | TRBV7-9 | CASSLDREGTEAFF | TGTGCCAGCAGCCTAGACCGCGAAGGTACTGAAGCTTTCTTT
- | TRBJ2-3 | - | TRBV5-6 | CASTLRGFRTDTQYF | TGTGCCAGCACCCTAAGGGGTTTCCGCACAGATACGCAGTATTTT
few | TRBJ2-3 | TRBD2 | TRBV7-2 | CASSLVAGGSTDTQYF | TGTGCCAGCAGCTTAGTAGCGGGAGGTAGCACAGATACGCAGTATTTT
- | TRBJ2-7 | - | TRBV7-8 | CASSSTGLRTYEQYF | TGTGCCAGCAGCTCCACAGGGTTAAGGACCTACGAGCAGTACTTC
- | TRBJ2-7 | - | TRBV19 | CASSIGFEQYF | TGTGCCAGTAGTATCGGGTTCGAGCAGTACTTC
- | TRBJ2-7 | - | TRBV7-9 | CASSPGEYYEQYF | TGTGCCAGCAGCCCGGGGGAGTACTACGAGCAGTACTTC
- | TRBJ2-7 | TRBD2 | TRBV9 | CASSVEAGGGYEQYF | TGTGCCAGCAGCGTAGAGGCGGGAGGAGGGTACGAGCAGTACTTC
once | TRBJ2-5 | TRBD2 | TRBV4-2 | CASSQYLSGLAGVGGETQYF | TGTGCCAGCAGCCAATACCTGTCGGGACTAGCGGGAGTTGGGGGAGAGACCCAGTACTTC
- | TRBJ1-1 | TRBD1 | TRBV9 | CASSGDPARTGMNTEAFF | TGTGCCAGCAGCGGCGATCCCGCCAGGACAGGGATGAACACTGAAGCTTTCTTT
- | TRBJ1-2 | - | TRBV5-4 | CASSLGNGYTF | TGTGCCAGCAGCTTGGGTAATGGCTACACCTTC
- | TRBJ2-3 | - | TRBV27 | CASSAGLSYSTDTQYF | TGTGCCAGCAGTGCTGGACTATCCTATAGCACAGATACGCAGTATTTT
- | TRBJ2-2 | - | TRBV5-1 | CASSLDRTKAGELFF | TGCGCCAGCAGCTTGGACAGGACAAAGGCCGGGGAGCTGTTTTTT
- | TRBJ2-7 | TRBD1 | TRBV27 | CASGTGPHYEQYF | TGTGCCAGCGGGACAGGGCCCCACTACGAGCAGTACTTC
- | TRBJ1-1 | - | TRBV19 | CASSPGNSWSSNTEAFF | TGTGCCAGTAGTCCCGGGAATAGTTGGAGTAGTAACACTGAAGCTTTCTTT
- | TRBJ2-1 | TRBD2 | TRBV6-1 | CASSEELAGPYNEQFF | TGTGCCAGCAGTGAAGAACTAGCGGGGCCGTACAATGAGCAGTTCTTC
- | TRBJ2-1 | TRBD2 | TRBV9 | CASSVEFPGTSGSDEQFF | TGTGCCAGCAGCGTAGAGTTCCCCGGGACTAGCGGGAGCGATGAGCAGTTCTTC
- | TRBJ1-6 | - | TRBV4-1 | CASSLKDSAYSPLHF | TGCGCCAGCAGCCTGAAGGACAGCGCTTATTCACCCCTCCACTTT
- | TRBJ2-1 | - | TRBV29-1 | CSVESLARSSYNEQFF | TGCAGCGTTGAGTCCTTAGCGAGGAGCTCCTACAATGAGCAGTTCTTC
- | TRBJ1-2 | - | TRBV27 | CASSARSGGYTF | TGTGCCAGCAGTGCGAGATCAGGCGGCTACACCTTC
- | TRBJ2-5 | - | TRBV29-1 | CSVPGTQGETQYF | TGCAGCGTTCCCGGGACCCAGGGGGAGACCCAGTACTTC
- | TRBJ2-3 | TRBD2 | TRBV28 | CASSRIGLAGGTDTQYF | TGTGCCAGCAGCCGAATAGGACTAGCGGGAGGAACAGATACGCAGTATTTT